This T cell receptor beta chain was observed in a study of T cell changes during pregnancy in multiple sclerosis. Sequencing was performed with immunoSEQ multiplex PCR; in TCRdb, only in-frame clones are kept and a portion is missing. The sample contains roughly 100,000 clones, about 89% of which appear only once. Germline values: CDR1 GTSNPN, CDR2 SVGIG (reference sequence). This CDR3 is built from 13 residues. This chain links TRBV30 with TRBJ1-1; tentatively, D is TRBD1 (5 bases). This receptor was identified in a female donor with multiple sclerosis, enrolled in a pregnancy study. The sample was peripheral blood, taken after pregnancy. This CDR3 reads CAFAGGYDTEAFF. The DNA for the CDR3 is TGTGCTTTTGCGGGGGGGTACGATACTGAAGCTTTCTTT.